This T cell receptor (beta chain) stems from a study of regulatory T cells in long-lasting Graves disease (dated by TCRdb to the early 2020s). Regarding the research as a whole: Newly diagnosed Graves' disease patients had taken antithyroid drugs for less than 3 months. Patients with persistent Graves' disease were compared with patients with newly diagnosed Graves' disease using TCR sequencing and RNA sequencing of peripheral blood. The study was conducted in China and was registered as a clinical trial. A total of approximately 35 samples underwent TCR sequencing: some 13 from persistent and roughly 20 from newly diagnosed Graves' disease patients.

Study-wide findings and limitations: Persistent Graves' disease patients showed lower TCR Shannon entropy and fewer highly expanded clones than newly diagnosed patients, suggesting clonal expansion. Persistent disease showed preferential use of TRBV28, TRBJ1-2 and TRBJ2-5, whereas newly diagnosed disease favored TRBV20-1 and TRBJ2-1. Sequencing and analysis were restricted to the TCR beta chain. The authors noted that the small sample size was a limitation that may lower accuracy. Because the primary lesion, thyroid tissue, could not be accessed, the study looked at peripheral blood alone. A larger number of public clonotypes was shared among persistent patients (approximately 3,000) than among newly diagnosed patients (more than 850).

Reading the germline V gene gives CDR1 KGHDR and CDR2 SFDVKD. The CDR3 spans 14 residues, from the cysteine through the phenylalanine. Kept here is only the CDR3 DNA, which spans 42 bases and is read in frame from base 1. A distance of 18 bases separates the germline ends of V and J, which lose 9 bases and 6 bases respectively. Library creation used multiplex PCR. Sequenced using an Illumina HiSeq 4000. To build TCR beta libraries, CDR3 regions were amplified by Arm-PCR using iRepertoire HTBI primers. Before sequencing, the PCR products underwent gel purification. Concerning the study's data processing: Across samples, about 64 TRBV and 13 to 15 TRBJ segments were identified and used for gene usage analysis of CDR3 amino acid clonotypes. Filtered high-quality paired reads were merged into contigs using COPE and FqMerger. BLAST was used to align contigs to IMGT TRBV, TRBD and TRBJ reference genes, and CDR3 was defined according to IMGT. Clonotypes above 0.1% frequency were classified as highly expanded clones. Shannon entropy was used to measure repertoire diversity, and the Gini coefficient was used to measure V-J evenness. A clonotype was considered public if more than one individual shared it. TCRdb reran the public reads through fastp at Q25 and MiXCR, keeping productive beta chains. Every CDR3 protein is listed once, alongside the most common genes and DNA of its rows. TCRdb, not the original authors, processed these V and J calls. Recorded for this sample are some 460,000 distinct CDR3 sequences; around 15% of them occurred a single time. The ten largest clones take up about 12% of the sample.

In its sample, this clonotype was seen many times. Its antigen remains undetermined. No base-level quality is on record; no much larger clone is a single base apart. What this sample's time point label stands for: newly diagnosed GD, antithyroid drugs for less than 3 months. RNA was extracted from PBMCs in TRIzol for both TCR sequencing and RNA sequencing. The diagnosis of Graves' disease was made according to American Thyroid Association guidelines. Patients were recruited from an endocrinology department in Xi'an, China. Each patient gave 9 to 10 milliliters of peripheral blood, collected in an EDTA anticoagulant tube. Ficoll Paque Plus density gradient separation was used to isolate PBMCs, and no further T cell sorting was performed. An Agilent 2100 Bioanalyzer and agarose gel were used to check RNA quality, and a NanoDrop 2000 was used to measure RNA concentration. The data also belong to a second study, concerning T cells in Graves' hyperthyroidism and ophthalmopathy. As the second publication notes: Stable Graves' hyperthyroidism was defined as no progression to ophthalmopathy during 18 months of follow-up. The hyperthyroidism patients were between 18 and 65 years old and newly diagnosed, with a disease duration of less than 2 months. Exclusion was applied to patients with uncontrolled infections, other autoimmune diseases, pregnancy or lactation. Clinical symptoms, serum thyroxine and TRAb, thyroid ultrasound, and orbital computed tomography formed the basis for the diagnoses. The TCR CDR3 was subjected to a first round of RT-PCR using the HTBI primer set and the Qiagen OneStep RT-PCR kit. Most expanded thyroid clonotypes (frequency above 0.001) were also detected in blood, a finding suggesting that blood repertoires may reflect thyroid immune responses. A 13 V-J signature model separated ophthalmopathy from stable hyperthyroidism, with 87.88% sensitivity and 81.08% specificity in cross-validation and 80%/75% in testing. In validation, the model predicted progression to ophthalmopathy a median of roughly 6.5 months before onset, with over 60% sensitivity and around 76% specificity. A discovery cohort of around 98 patients, 43 with Graves' ophthalmopathy and approximately 57 with stable Graves' hyperthyroidism, was used to find distinguishing TCR V-J signatures. An independent validation cohort of fewer than 20 hyperthyroidism patients and 17 patients who later progressed to ophthalmopathy tested prospective prediction of ophthalmopathy. For training and testing, the 100 or so patients in the discovery cohort were randomly divided in a 7:3 ratio. In about 6 Graves' hyperthyroidism patients, the study also compared T-cell repertoires from thyroid tissue with T-cell repertoires from blood. Following sampling, methimazole starting at 30 mg daily was given to hyperthyroidism patients, and high-dose intravenous methylprednisolone was given to ophthalmopathy patients. Libraries were constructed in a second round of multiplex PCR, after which size selection and purification were carried out. Paired-end sequencing of the libraries was performed with 100 bp reads on an Illumina HiSeq2000. SOAPnuke was used to process the raw data, throwing out any read that contained adapters or uncalled bases, had a mean Phred below 15, or lacked an exact constant-primer or identifier match. High-quality paired reads were merged with COPE v1.2.5, and unique nucleotide sequences were defined as clonotypes. MiTCR v1.1 was used to align the clonotypes against IMGT TRBV, TRBD and TRBJ reference segments. Analysis was restricted to V-J combinations with a frequency above 0.0001, which covered 99.2% of repertoires. A TCS score was defined as the ratio of F50 (clonal expansion) to E x V (chaos), with BLOSUM62-based TCRdist applied between CDR3 peptides within each V-J. Welch's t-statistics and random forest reduced some 510 V-J features to about 12, which were used in a naive Bayes classifier (R e1071). Sample size was not statistically predetermined, and blinding of investigators to group allocation was not performed. The paper reports TCR Vbeta CDR3 sequencing of approximately 140 peripheral blood samples: under 45 ophthalmopathy, roughly 80 hyperthyroidism and around 17 progressor patients.

This clonotype was obtained from a man aged 40-49 years with Graves disease. Donor details come from another sample of the same person, matched by shared clones. This receptor chain uses TRBV24-1 and TRBJ2-3; the D gene may be TRBD1 or TRBD2, since each aligns over 5 bases. This material consisted of peripheral blood mononuclear cells (PBMCs), taken at new diagnosis, from a patient treated with antithyroid drugs. The encoded CDR3 is CATGDRDPGDTQYF. The DNA sequence is as follows: TGTGCCACCGGCGACCGGGACCCAGGGGATACGCAGTATTTT.